These 21 T cell receptor beta chains came from one sample sequenced in a study of tissue T cells after allogeneic stem cell transplantation. Time point defined: mouse harvest day 14 after allogeneic transplant. Tail vein injection delivered 10^7 T-cell-depleted bone marrow cells and 10^6 splenic CD5+ T cells. Profiling relied on immunoSEQ multiplex PCR, and the TCRdb table lists in-frame clones only, not all of them. The repertoire has around 7,900 clones, 30% to 35% of them found once; the top ten carry over 2.5%. The sample comprised skin. The source is a female BALB/c mouse given C57BL/6 T cells with graft-versus-host disease after an allogeneic hematopoietic cell transplant.

In this sample, this clone turned up a few times. Each gene name is a mouse one. The read terminates 1 residue before the CDR3 end, so the remaining end is supplied by the germline J gene. The chain carries TRBV3 and TRBJ2-7, with 10 bases matching TRBD2. V dropped 1 base and J dropped 1; count of bases not matched to a gene: 1. Germline CDR1 reads SNHLY; CDR2 reads FYNGKV (reference sequence). CDR3 size: 15 residues. CDR3 DNA, as far as it was read: TGTGCCAGCAGCTTAGGGACTGGGGGTTCCTATGAACAGTAC. As protein: CASSLGTGGSYEQY. The whole CDR3 reads CASSLGTGGSYEQYF.

This clone was detected only a few times. Genes and germline come from the mouse. Read data end 1 residue before the CDR3 end; the end is taken from the germline J gene. This chain joins TRBV13-3 and TRBJ2-1, with D unclear. CDR3 length equals 14 residues. CDR1 NNHDY and CDR2 SYVADS come from the germline V gene. Trimming cost V 2 bases and J 2 bases, with 8 bases left between them. The CDR3 loop is CASSEWRYYAEQFF. Partial CDR3 DNA: TGTGCCAGCAGTGAGTGGAGGTACTATGCTGAGCAGTTC.

Worth noting for this clone: Mouse gene names and germline throughout. The read falls 1 residue short of the CDR3 end, and the missing part is taken from the germline J gene. The chain joins TRBV13-1 to TRBJ2-2; 12 nucleotides match TRBD2. The CDR3 has 16 residues. Germline V gene sequence: CDR1 NSHNY, CDR2 SYGAGN. V gave up 5 bases and J gave up 2 bases; unmatched junction bases: 4. The part of the CDR3 DNA that was read is TGTGCCAGCAGAGACTGGGGGGGCGCGAACACCGGGCAGCTCTAC. It codes for CASRDWGGANTGQLY. The whole CDR3 sequence reads CASRDWGGANTGQLYF.

A word on this clone: Gene labels here are mouse ones. The read terminates 1 residue before the CDR3 end, so the remaining end is supplied by the germline J gene. J is TRBJ2-4 and V is TRBV26, with TRBD1 matching over 10 bases. Germline V gene sequence: CDR1 KGHPV, CDR2 FQNQEV (reference sequence). The CDR3 has 15 amino acids. V trimming: 6 bases; J trimming: 1 base; junction bases outside the gene matches: 4. CDR3 amino acids: CASSGTGAGQNTLYF. The sequenced CDR3 bases are TGTGCCAGCAGCGGGACAGGGGCGGGTCAAAACACCTTGTAC.

As regards this clone: With a much larger clone just one base away, this may be a read error. Gene labels here are mouse ones. Read data end 1 residue before the CDR3 end; the end is taken from the germline J gene. J is TRBJ1-3 and V is TRBV26; TRBD1 is a possible D gene (6 bases). From germline, CDR1 is KGHPV and CDR2 FQNQEV (reference sequence). V lost 3 bases and J 12 bases, leaving 24 bases between the germline ends. The CDR3 consists of 16 residues. The sequenced part of the CDR3 DNA is TGTGCCAGCAGTCTCACTGGGGGGGCGCGAACCGGGCAGCTCTAT. It specifies CASSLTGGARTGQLY. The entire CDR3 protein is CASSLTGGARTGQLYF.

Note on this clone: All gene names here are mouse names. The read finishes 1 residue shy of the CDR3 end, and the germline J gene is used to complete it. The J gene is TRBJ2-4, the V gene TRBV13-1; no firm D call. V lost 1 base and J 0 bases, leaving 6 bases between the germline ends. The length of the CDR3 is 14 residues. Germline V CDR1 and CDR2: NSHNY, SYGAGN. The CDR3 is CASSDSSSQNTLYF. The sequenced part of the CDR3 DNA is TGTGCCAGCAGTGATTCCAGTAGTCAAAACACCTTGTAC.

In the case of this clone: Mouse gene names and germline throughout. The CDR3 is cut off 1 residue early in the read; its end comes from the germline J gene. The rearrangement uses TRBV3 and TRBJ2-4; D gene ambiguous. The CDR3 spans 13 residues. The germline CDR1 and CDR2 sequences are SNHLY and FYNGKV (reference sequence). V was trimmed by 5 bases and J by 0 bases, leaving 6 bases between them. CDR3 DNA (partial): TGTGCCAGCAGCCCCCCTAGTCAAAACACCTTGTAC. Encoded protein: CASSPPSQNTLY. The whole CDR3 is CASSPPSQNTLYF.

A remark on this clone: Genes here carry mouse names. Sequencing ends 1 residue short of the CDR3 end; the germline J gene provides the rest. The V call is TRBV5, the J call TRBJ2-2; D may correspond to TRBD1 or TRBD2 (5 bases each). CDR1 is LGHNA and CDR2 is YNLKQL in the germline V gene (reference sequence). This CDR3 is built from 15 residues. Trimming stripped 0 bases from V and 1 base from J, with 6 bases between. Partial CDR3 DNA: TGTGCCAGCAGCCAAGAGGGGGAAAACACCGGGCAGCTCTAC. Translating it yields CASSQEGENTGQLY. The whole CDR3 sequence is CASSQEGENTGQLYF.

With regard to this clone: Gene names refer to mouse genes. The CDR3 end lies 1 residue beyond the end of the read and is filled in from the germline J gene. The chain recombines TRBV24 with TRBJ1-2; 10 bases agree with TRBD1. Germline-derived CDR1 and CDR2 are KGHTA and FRNEEI. CDR3 length: 15 residues. The J segment lost 4 bases and the V segment lost 1 base, leaving 3 bases of the junction unmatched. CDR3 DNA (partial): TGTGCCAGCAGTCTGTCGGACAGGGGGGGCTCCGACTACACC. This sequence encodes CASSLSDRGGSDYT. The full CDR3 protein is CASSLSDRGGSDYTF.

This clone is termed medium-sized. The listed genes are named as in mouse. The CDR3 extends 1 residue past the end of the read, so its final part is completed from the germline J gene. The chain uses TRBV26 and TRBJ1-5; D is perhaps TRBD1 (5 bases). Trimming took off 4 bases at V and 9 bases at J, with 10 bases between the two ends. In germline, CDR1 is KGHPV, CDR2 FQNQEV (reference sequence). The length of the CDR3 is 12 residues. CDR3 loop: CASSPSTGAPLF. CDR3 DNA (partial): TGTGCCAGCAGTCCTTCAACAGGGGCTCCGCTT. The full variable domain, rest sourced from reference TRBV26 and TRBJ1-5, is NSKVIQTPRYLVKGQGQKAKMRCIPEKGHPVVFWYQQNKNNEFKFLINFQNQEVLQQIDMTEKRFSAECPSNSPCSLEIQSSEAGDSALYLCASSPSTGAPLFGEGTRLSVL.

As to this clone: Germline and genes here are mouse. The read ends 1 residue before the CDR3 terminus; that terminus is restored from the germline J gene. This chain uses TRBV26 with TRBJ2-1; D uncertain. This CDR3 region has 14 residues. V was shortened by 2 bases and J by 0 bases, with 5 bases between the two germline ends. CDR1 KGHPV and CDR2 FQNQEV come from the germline V gene (reference sequence). The DNA read from the CDR3 is TGTGCCAGCAGTCTGAACCATAACTATGCTGAGCAGTTC. Its protein product is CASSLNHNYAEQF. The CDR3, in full, reads CASSLNHNYAEQFF. Full variable domain (rest looked up from reference TRBV26 and TRBJ2-1): NSKVIQTPRYLVKGQGQKAKMRCIPEKGHPVVFWYQQNKNNEFKFLINFQNQEVLQQIDMTEKRFSAECPSNSPCSLEIQSSEAGDSALYLCASSLNHNYAEQFFGPGTRLTVL.

By its share, this clone is medium-sized. These gene names are mouse names. The read terminates 1 residue before the CDR3 end, so the remaining end is supplied by the germline J gene. This chain links TRBV13-2 with TRBJ2-7, with 9 bases matching TRBD2. Per the germline V gene, CDR1 is NNHNN and CDR2 is SYGAGS (reference sequence). Germline trimming cut 5 bases from V and 0 bases from J; bases unmatched to any gene: 6. The CDR3 is made up of 15 amino acids. The CDR3 sequence is CASGRTGESSYEQYF. The sequenced CDR3 bases are TGTGCCAGCGGCCGGACTGGGGAAAGCTCCTATGAACAGTAC.

On this clone itself: Each gene name is a mouse one. Coverage ceases 1 residue before the CDR3 finishes, and the germline J gene fills in the end. The chain joins TRBV13-1 to TRBJ1-4; 9 positions agree with TRBD1. The CDR3 contains 14 residues. Germline V gives CDR1 NSHNY, CDR2 SYGAGN. J lost 7 bases, V lost 4 bases, and 5 bases had no gene match. CDR3 in amino acids: CASSTGTGFERLFF. The sequenced CDR3 bases are TGTGCCAGCAGTACCGGGACAGGGTTCGAAAGATTATTT.

This clone has just a few counts. These gene names are mouse names. The read stops 1 residue short of the end of the CDR3; the missing end is completed from the germline J gene. The chain has TRBV13-3 and TRBJ1-5; D possibly corresponds to TRBD1 (5 bases). Per the germline V gene, CDR1 is NNHDY and CDR2 is SYVADS. This CDR3 region has 13 residues. V was shortened by 1 base and J by 3 bases, with 5 bases between the two germline ends. CDR3 sequence: CASSDRGNQAPLF. The part of the CDR3 DNA that was read is TGTGCCAGCAGTGATAGGGGCAACCAGGCTCCGCTT.

Notes on this clone: Genes and germline are mouse. The read falls 1 residue short of the CDR3 end, and the missing part is taken from the germline J gene. This rearrangement joins TRBV3 to TRBJ2-3, with TRBD1 as a possible D gene (7 bases). The CDR3 covers 15 residues. Germline V gives CDR1 SNHLY, CDR2 FYNGKV (reference sequence). V was cut by 2 bases and J by 0 bases, with 9 bases left in between. CDR3 residues: CASSLQGGSAETLYF. CDR3 DNA (partial): TGTGCCAGCAGCTTACAGGGGGGTAGTGCAGAAACGCTGTAT.

By proportion, this clone is medium-sized (0.01 to 0.1%). Here the gene names and germline are mouse. The sequenced CDR3 bases are TGTGCCAGCAGCTTAGCTGGGGGGGCGCGAGAACAGTAC. It is translated as CASSLAGGAREQY. The whole CDR3 protein reads CASSLAGGAREQYF. The J gene is TRBJ2-7, the V gene TRBV3, with 9 nucleotides matching TRBD2. The missing CDR3 end, 1 residue past where the read stops, is filled in from the germline J gene. V was pared by 0 bases and J by 7 bases, with 4 bases of the junction left unmatched. Per the germline V gene, CDR1 is SNHLY and CDR2 is FYNGKV (reference sequence). The CDR3 consists of 14 residues.

As to this clone: Genes and germline come from the mouse. From the germline J gene comes the end of the CDR3, since the read stops 1 residue before it. The genes are TRBV26 and TRBJ2-7, with 7 bases aligning to TRBD1. The CDR3 sequence is 12 residues long. Trimming removed 2 bases from V and 6 bases from J; junction bases left unmatched: 1. Germline V gene sequence: CDR1 KGHPV, CDR2 FQNQEV (reference sequence). The sequenced part of the CDR3 DNA is TGTGCCAGCAGTCTGGGACAGGCTGAACAGTAC. Translation gives CASSLGQAEQY. The CDR3, in full, reads CASSLGQAEQYF. The full variable domain, rest sourced from reference TRBV26 and TRBJ2-7, is NSKVIQTPRYLVKGQGQKAKMRCIPEKGHPVVFWYQQNKNNEFKFLINFQNQEVLQQIDMTEKRFSAECPSNSPCSLEIQSSEAGDSALYLCASSLGQAEQYFGPGTRLTVL.

In its sample, this clone was seen once. Gene names and germline refer to mouse. The read ends 1 residue before the CDR3 terminus; that terminus is restored from the germline J gene. The chain couples TRBV23 to TRBJ1-6. TRBJ1-6 is assigned to the ORF class and has an uncertain function. Germline values: CDR1 KGHTA, CDR2 FQNQQP. The CDR3 is 14 residues long. CDR3 region: CSSSQSPHNSPLYF. The CDR3 bases that were read are TGCTCCAGCAGTCAATCCCCACATAATTCGCCCCTCTAC.

This clone is deemed medium-sized (0.01 to 0.1%). Mouse germline and gene names are used. The read falls 1 residue short of the CDR3 end, and the missing part is taken from the germline J gene. J is TRBJ2-7 and V is TRBV2, with D perhaps TRBD2 (6 bases). V lost 0 bases, J lost 4 bases, and 10 bases lay in between. This CDR3 comprises 14 residues. Per germline, CDR1 LGHNA and CDR2 YSYQKL. The CDR3: CASSQDWGSYEQYF. Incomplete CDR3 DNA: TGTGCCAGCAGCCAAGACTGGGGCTCTTATGAACAGTAC.

Turning to this clone: Gene names are mouse gene names. With the read ending 1 residue before the CDR3 end, the germline J gene is used to fill in that end. The chain employs TRBV1 and TRBJ1-2; 8 bases are shared with TRBD1. Trimming at V came to 5 bases and at J to 2 bases, leaving 4 bases not matched to a gene. This CDR3 region has 14 residues. Germline assignment: CDR1 NSQYPW and CDR2 LRSPGD (reference sequence). CDR3 sequence: CTCSPGQANSDYTF. The CDR3 DNA, read in part, is TGCACCTGCAGTCCGGGACAGGCGAACTCCGACTACACC.

Remarks on this clone: The gene names given are mouse names. From the germline J gene comes the end of the CDR3, since the read stops 1 residue before it. The chain links TRBV19 to TRBJ2-1; D ambiguous. The germline CDR1 and CDR2 sequences are FNHDT and SITEND (reference sequence). V gave up 5 bases and J gave up 4 bases, with 7 bases separating them. This CDR3 has 12 amino acids. The CDR3 DNA, read in part, is TGTGCCAGCAGCCCTAAATATGCTGAGCAGTTC. It translates to CASSPKYAEQF. The full CDR3 reads CASSPKYAEQFF.